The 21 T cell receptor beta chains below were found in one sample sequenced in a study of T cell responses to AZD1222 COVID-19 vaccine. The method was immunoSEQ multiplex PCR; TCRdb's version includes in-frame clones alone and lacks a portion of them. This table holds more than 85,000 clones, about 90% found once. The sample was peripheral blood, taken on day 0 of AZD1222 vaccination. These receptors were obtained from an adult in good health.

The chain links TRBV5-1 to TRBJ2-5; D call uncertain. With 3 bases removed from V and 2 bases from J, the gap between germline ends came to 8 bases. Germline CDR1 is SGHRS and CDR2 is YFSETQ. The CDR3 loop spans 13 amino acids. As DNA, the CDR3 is TGCGCCAGCAGCTCCTGGGGACAAGAGACCCAGTACTTC. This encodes CASSSWGQETQYF.

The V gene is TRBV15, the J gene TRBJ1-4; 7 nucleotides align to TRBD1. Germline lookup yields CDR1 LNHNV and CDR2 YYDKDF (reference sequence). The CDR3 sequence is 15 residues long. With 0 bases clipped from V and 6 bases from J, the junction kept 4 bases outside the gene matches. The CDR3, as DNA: TGTGCCACCAGCAGAGAAGGGGGCGAGCATGAAAAACTGTTTTTT. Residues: CATSREGGEHEKLFF.

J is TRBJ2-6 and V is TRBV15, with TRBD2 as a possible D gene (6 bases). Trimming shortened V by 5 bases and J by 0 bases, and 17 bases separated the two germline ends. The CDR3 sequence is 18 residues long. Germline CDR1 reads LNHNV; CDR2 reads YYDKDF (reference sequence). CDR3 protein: CATSAFSGSRSGANVLTF. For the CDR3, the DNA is TGTGCCACCAGCGCATTCTCCGGGAGCCGCTCTGGGGCCAACGTCCTGACTTTC.

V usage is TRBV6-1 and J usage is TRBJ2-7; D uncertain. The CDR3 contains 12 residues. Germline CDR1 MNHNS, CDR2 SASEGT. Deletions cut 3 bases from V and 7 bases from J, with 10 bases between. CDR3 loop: CASSETVWEQYF. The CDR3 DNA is TGTGCCAGCAGTGAGACCGTGTGGGAGCAGTACTTC.

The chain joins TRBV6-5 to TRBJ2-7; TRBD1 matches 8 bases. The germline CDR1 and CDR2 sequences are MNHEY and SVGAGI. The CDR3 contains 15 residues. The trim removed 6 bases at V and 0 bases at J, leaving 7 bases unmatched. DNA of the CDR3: TGTGCCAGCAGGGGACAGGCCTTTTCCTCCTACGAGCAGTACTTC. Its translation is CASRGQAFSSYEQYF.

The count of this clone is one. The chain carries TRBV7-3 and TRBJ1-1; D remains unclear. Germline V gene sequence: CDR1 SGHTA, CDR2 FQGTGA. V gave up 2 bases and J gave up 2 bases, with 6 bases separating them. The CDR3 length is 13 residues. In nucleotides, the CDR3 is TGTGCCAGCAGCTTAGCCAAAAACACTGAAGCTTTCTTT. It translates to CASSLAKNTEAFF.

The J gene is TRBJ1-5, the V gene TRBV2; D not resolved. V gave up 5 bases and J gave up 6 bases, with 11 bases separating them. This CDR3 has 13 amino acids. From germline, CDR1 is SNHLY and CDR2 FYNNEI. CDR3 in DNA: TGTGCCAGCAGTTACCAGAGGACTCAGCCCCAGCATTTT. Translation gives CASSYQRTQPQHF.

DNA of the CDR3: TGTGCCAGCAGCTTAGCGCGGCCAGGGGCGGGAGAGACCCAGTACTTC. Protein product: CASSLARPGAGETQYF. The chain links TRBV7-6 to TRBJ2-5, with D possibly TRBD1 on 6 matching bases. The V end was cut by 0 bases, the J end by 4 bases, with 15 bases between. Germline CDR1 is SGHVS and CDR2 is FNYEAQ. The CDR3 runs to 16 residues. Full variable domain (missing parts from reference TRBV7-6 and TRBJ2-5): GAGVSQSPRYKVTKRGQDVALRCDPISGHVSLYWYRQALGQGPEFLTYFNYEAQQDKSGLPNDRFSAERPEGSISTLTIQRTEQRDSAMYRCASSLARPGAGETQYFGPGTRLLVL.

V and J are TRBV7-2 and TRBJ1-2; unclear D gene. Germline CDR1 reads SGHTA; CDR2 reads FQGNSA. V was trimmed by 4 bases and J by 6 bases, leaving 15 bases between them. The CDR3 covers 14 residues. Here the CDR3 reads CASSSKGGLNGYTF. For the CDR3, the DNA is TGTGCCAGCAGCTCCAAGGGCGGACTTAATGGCTACACCTTC. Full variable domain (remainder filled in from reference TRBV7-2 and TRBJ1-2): GAGVSQSPSNKVTEKGKDVELRCDPISGHTALYWYRQSLGQGLEFLIYFQGNSAPDKSGLPSDRFSAERTGGSVSTLTIQRTQQEDSAVYLCASSSKGGLNGYTFGSGTRLTVV.

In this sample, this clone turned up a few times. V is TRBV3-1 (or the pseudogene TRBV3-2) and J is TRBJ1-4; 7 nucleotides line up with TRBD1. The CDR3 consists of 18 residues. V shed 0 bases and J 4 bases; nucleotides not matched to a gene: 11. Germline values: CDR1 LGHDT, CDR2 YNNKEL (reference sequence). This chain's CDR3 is CASSQEAQGKAFNEKLFF. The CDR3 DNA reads TGTGCCAGCAGCCAAGAGGCACAGGGGAAAGCTTTTAATGAAAAACTGTTTTTT.

CDR3 protein: CASSSNSGLRYEQYF. The CDR3 DNA is TGTGCCAGCAGCTCCAACTCCGGACTGAGGTACGAGCAGTACTTC. V gene TRBV13 combines with J gene TRBJ2-7; TRBD2 is a possible D gene (5 bases). Germline assignment: CDR1 PRHDT and CDR2 FYEKMQ (reference sequence). CDR3 length: 15 residues. Trimming removed 4 bases from V and 4 bases from J, with 17 bases in between.

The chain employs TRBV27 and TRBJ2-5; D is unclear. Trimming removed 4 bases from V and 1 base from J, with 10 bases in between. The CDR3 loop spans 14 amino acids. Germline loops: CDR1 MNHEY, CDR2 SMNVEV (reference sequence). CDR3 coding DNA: TGTGCCAGCAGTTCAGTGACGGGCCAAGAGACCCAGTACTTC. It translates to CASSSVTGQETQYF.

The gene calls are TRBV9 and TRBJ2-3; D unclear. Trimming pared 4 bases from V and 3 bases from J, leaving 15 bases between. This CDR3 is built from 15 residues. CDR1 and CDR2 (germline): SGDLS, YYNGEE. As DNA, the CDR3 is TGTGCCAGCAGCCCCAACCAGGATGGGACAGATACGCAGTATTTT. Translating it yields CASSPNQDGTDTQYF.

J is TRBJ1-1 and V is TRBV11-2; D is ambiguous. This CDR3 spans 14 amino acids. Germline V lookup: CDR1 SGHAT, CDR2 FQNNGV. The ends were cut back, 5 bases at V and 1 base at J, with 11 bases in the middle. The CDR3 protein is CASSLTWGNTEAFF. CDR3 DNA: TGTGCCAGCAGCCTGACCTGGGGGAACACTGAAGCTTTCTTT.

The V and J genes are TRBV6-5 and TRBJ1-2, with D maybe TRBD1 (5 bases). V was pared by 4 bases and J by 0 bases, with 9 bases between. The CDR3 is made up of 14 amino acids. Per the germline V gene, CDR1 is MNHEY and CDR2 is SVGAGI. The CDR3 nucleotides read TGTGCCAGCAGTTTTCAGGGTACTAACTATGGCTACACCTTC. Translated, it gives CASSFQGTNYGYTF.

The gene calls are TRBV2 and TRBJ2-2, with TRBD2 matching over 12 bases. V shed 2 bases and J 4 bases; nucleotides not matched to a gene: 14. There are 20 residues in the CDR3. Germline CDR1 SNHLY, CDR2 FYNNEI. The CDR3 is CASSEWGASGGAWGTGELFF. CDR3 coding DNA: TGTGCCAGCAGTGAATGGGGCGCTAGCGGGGGGGCCTGGGGCACCGGGGAGCTGTTTTTT.

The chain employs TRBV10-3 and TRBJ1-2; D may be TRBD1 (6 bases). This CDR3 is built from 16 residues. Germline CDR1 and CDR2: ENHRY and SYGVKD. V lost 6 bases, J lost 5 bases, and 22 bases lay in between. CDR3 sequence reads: CAIRPFLGTRHYGYTF. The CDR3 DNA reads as TGTGCCATCAGGCCCTTTTTGGGGACAAGACATTATGGCTACACCTTC.

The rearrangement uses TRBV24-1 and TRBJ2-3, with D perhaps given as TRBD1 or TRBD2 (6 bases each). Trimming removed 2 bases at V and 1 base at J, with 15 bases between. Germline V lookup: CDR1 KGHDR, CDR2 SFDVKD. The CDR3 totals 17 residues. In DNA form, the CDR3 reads TGTGCCACCAGTGATTCCACAGGGCCGGGGGGCACAGATACGCAGTATTTT. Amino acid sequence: CATSDSTGPGGTDTQYF.

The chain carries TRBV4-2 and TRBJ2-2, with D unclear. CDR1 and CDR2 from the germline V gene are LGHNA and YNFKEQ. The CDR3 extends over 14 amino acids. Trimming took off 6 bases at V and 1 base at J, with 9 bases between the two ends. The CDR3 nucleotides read TGTGCCAGCAGACGGCCAGGGAACACCGGGGAGCTGTTTTTT. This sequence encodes CASRRPGNTGELFF.

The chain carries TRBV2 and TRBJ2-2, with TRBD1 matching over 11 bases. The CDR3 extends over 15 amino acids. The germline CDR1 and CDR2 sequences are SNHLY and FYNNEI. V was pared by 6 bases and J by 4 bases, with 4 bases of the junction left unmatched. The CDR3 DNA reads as TGTGCCAGCAGGCGGACAGGGGGCTTCACCGGGGAGCTGTTTTTT. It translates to CASRRTGGFTGELFF.

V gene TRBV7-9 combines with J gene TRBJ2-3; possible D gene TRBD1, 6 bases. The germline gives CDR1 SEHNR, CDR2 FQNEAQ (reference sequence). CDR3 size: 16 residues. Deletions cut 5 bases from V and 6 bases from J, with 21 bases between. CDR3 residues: CASSPGHLEVRDTQYF. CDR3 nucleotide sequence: TGTGCCAGCAGCCCGGGACACCTCGAGGTTAGGGATACGCAGTATTTT.